Sequencing of this T cell receptor (beta chain) was carried out in a study of blood T cell repertoires in COVID-19. About the study: Both acute and convalescent COVID-19 samples were obtained from the United States, Italy and Spain. T cells, B-cell-depleted T cells, or PBMCs supplied cDNA or gDNA.

With 3 bases removed from V and 6 bases from J, the gap between germline ends came to 21 bases. Germline V gene lookup returns CDR1 SGHTA and CDR2 FQGNSA. This CDR3 comprises 16 residues. Per the study methods: Quantification of nucleated cells was approximated via reference gene primer amplification. Sequencing was performed with immunoSEQ multiplex PCR; in TCRdb, only in-frame clones are kept and a portion is missing. Clonal size and the V and J genes are those of that table, whereas D and trimming came from the DNA. In the table there are about 130,000 clones, more than 75% of which are singletons.

The origin of this receptor is a woman aged 45-65 years who had recovered from COVID-19. The V call is TRBV7-2, the J call TRBJ2-7; D is perhaps TRBD1 (7 bases). Sequenced input: peripheral blood. The CDR3 here is CASSFGSDRVISEQYF. DNA for the CDR3: TGTGCCAGCAGCTTCGGGAGCGACAGGGTAATAAGCGAGCAGTACTTC.